The 21 T cell receptor beta chains reported below all come from one sample, sequenced in a study of long-term antiretroviral therapy in people with HIV. The authors ran the immunoSEQ assay, v3.0, at survey level. TCRdb's table, derived via immunoSEQ multiplex PCR, lists solely in-frame clones and lacks some. The sample consists of around 8,000 clones, over 75% of them appearing once. The material was unsorted PBMCs, obtained 0.1 years after starting antiretroviral therapy. The receptors here all came from a man aged 35-49 years with HIV.

This clone was seen only a few times. V usage is TRBV5-1 and J usage is TRBJ2-3; no definite D call. The CDR3 has 17 amino acids. The V gene's germline CDR1 is SGHRS and CDR2 YFSETQ. Trimming pared 1 base from V and 3 bases from J, leaving 18 bases between. The CDR3 sequence is CASSLILRLKQTDTQYF. CDR3 sequence (DNA): TGCGCCAGCAGCTTGATCCTTAGGTTGAAACAAACAGATACGCAGTATTTT.

The chain has TRBV6-6 and TRBJ2-3, with TRBD2 matching over 7 bases. V shed 2 bases and J 3 bases; nucleotides not matched to a gene: 2. The CDR3 has 14 amino acids. CDR1 and CDR2 from the germline V gene are MNHNY and SVGAGI (reference sequence). The CDR3 region has the DNA TGTGCCAGCAGTTACACGGGACTAACAGATACGCAGTATTTT. It encodes CASSYTGLTDTQYF.

The CDR3 protein is CASSFRTGLTEAFF. Here the CDR3 DNA reads TGTGCCAGCAGCTTCCGGACAGGGTTAACTGAAGCTTTCTTT. The chain couples TRBV21-1 to TRBJ1-1; the table's TRBD1 call for D was not verified on the DNA. TRBV21-1 is shown as a pseudogene. The CDR3 spans 14 residues.

The gene calls are TRBV5-6 and TRBJ2-5; TRBD1 matches at 9 bases. Germline CDR1 reads SGHDT; CDR2 reads YYEEEE. After removal of 4 bases from V and 9 bases from J, the junction contained 10 bases not matched to a gene. The CDR3 runs 14 residues. CDR3 in DNA: TGTGCCAGCAGCCCCACCGGGACAGGGATCCCCCAGTACTTC. This encodes CASSPTGTGIPQYF.

The V gene is TRBV6-1, the J gene TRBJ2-3, with 12 bases lining up with TRBD2. After removal of 4 bases from V and 0 bases from J, the junction contained 2 bases not matched to a gene. Germline V lookup: CDR1 MNHNS, CDR2 SASEGT. The CDR3 has 16 amino acids. The CDR3 coding sequence is TGTGCCAGCAGTGGGACTAGCGGGATCAGCACAGATACGCAGTATTTT. This translates into CASSGTSGISTDTQYF.

J is TRBJ1-1 and V is TRBV6-1, with no clear D. Trimming pared 5 bases from V and 4 bases from J, leaving 11 bases between. The CDR3 has 13 residues. Germline V lookup: CDR1 MNHNS, CDR2 SASEGT. As DNA, the CDR3 is TGTGCCAGCAGTCTCGAGACACGCACTGAAGCTTTCTTT. This encodes CASSLETRTEAFF.

The CDR3 region is CASSLTGQGTSYEQYF. The CDR3 nucleotides read TGTGCCAGCAGCTTGACGGGACAGGGGACATCCTACGAGCAGTACTTC. The rearrangement uses TRBV5-6 and TRBJ2-7, with 10 bases matching TRBD1. CDR3 length: 16 residues. The J segment lost 1 base and the V segment lost 1 base, leaving 5 bases of the junction unmatched. Germline V gene sequence: CDR1 SGHDT, CDR2 YYEEEE.

This chain uses TRBV9 with TRBJ2-7, with D possibly TRBD2 on 5 matching bases. This CDR3 has 14 amino acids. CDR1 and CDR2 from the germline V gene are SGDLS and YYNGEE. With 2 bases removed from V and 0 bases from J, the gap between germline ends came to 9 bases. The CDR3 here is CASSVSGVSYEQYF. The CDR3 DNA is TGTGCCAGCAGCGTTTCCGGGGTCTCCTACGAGCAGTACTTC. Drawing the rest from reference TRBV9 and TRBJ2-7, the complete variable domain is DSGVTQTPKHLITATGQRVTLRCSPRSGDLSVYWYQQSLDQGLQFLIQYYNGEERAKGNILERFSAQQFPDLHSELNLSSLELGDSALYFCASSVSGVSYEQYFGPGTRLTVT.

J is TRBJ2-4 and V is TRBV9; the D call may be TRBD1 or TRBD2 (5 bases each). This CDR3 region has 17 residues. V was clipped by 0 bases and J by 2 bases, with 15 bases between them. CDR1 and CDR2 (germline): SGDLS, YYNGEE. For the CDR3, the DNA is TGTGCCAGCAGCGTAGATGCCGGGGCAGGAACCAAAAACATTCAGTACTTC. Its translation is CASSVDAGAGTKNIQYF. Looking up the rest from reference TRBV9 and TRBJ2-4 gives the full variable domain: DSGVTQTPKHLITATGQRVTLRCSPRSGDLSVYWYQQSLDQGLQFLIQYYNGEERAKGNILERFSAQQFPDLHSELNLSSLELGDSALYFCASSVDAGAGTKNIQYFGAGTRLSVL.

The chain is built from TRBV28 and TRBJ1-5; possibly TRBD1 for D (5 bases). Between the trimmed V and J ends, which lost 4 bases and 0 bases, there was a span of 16 bases. The CDR3 covers 17 residues. CDR1 is MDHEN, CDR2 SYDVKM, per germline. CDR3: CASSSPLAGYSNQPQHF. The CDR3 coding sequence is TGTGCCAGCAGTTCCCCCCTGGCAGGGTATAGCAATCAGCCCCAGCATTTT.

V and J are TRBV19 and TRBJ2-7, with D possibly TRBD1 on 5 matching bases. This CDR3 comprises 14 residues. Germline CDR1 is LNHDA and CDR2 is SQIVND (reference sequence). The V end was cut by 5 bases, the J end by 1 base, with 12 bases between. CDR3 loop: CASSPRTPSYEQYF. DNA of the CDR3: TGTGCCAGTAGTCCCCGGACACCGTCCTACGAGCAGTACTTC.

This clone was observed once. V gene TRBV5-6 combines with J gene TRBJ2-3, with TRBD1 matching 7 bases. The CDR3 has 14 residues. Looked up from germline, CDR1 is SGHDT and CDR2 is YYEEEE. J lost 2 bases, V lost 3 bases, and 3 bases had no gene match. As DNA, the CDR3 is TGTGCCAGCAGCTCGACAGGGAACACAGATACGCAGTATTTT. Translated: CASSSTGNTDTQYF.

This chain connects TRBV30 to TRBJ1-6; D is undetermined. The V gene's germline CDR1 is GTSNPN and CDR2 SVGIG (reference sequence). The CDR3 sequence is 15 residues long. V lost 0 bases and J lost 0, with 6 bases in between. The CDR3 reads CAWSVVSSYNSPLHF. CDR3 DNA sequence: TGTGCCTGGAGTGTGGTGAGCTCCTATAATTCACCCCTCCACTTT. The complete variable domain, with remaining parts taken from reference TRBV30 and TRBJ1-6, reads SQTIHQWPATLVQPVGSPLSLECTVEGTSNPNLYWYRQAAGRGLQLLFYSVGIGQISSEVPQNLSASRPQDRQFILSSKKLLLSDSGFYLCAWSVVSSYNSPLHFGNGTRLTVT.

Remarks on this clone: The junction and the germline gene differ at one end; a read error may be behind it. This chain connects TRBV6-1 to TRBJ2-2, with TRBD2 matching 8 bases. This CDR3 has 15 residues. Germline V lookup: CDR1 MNHNS, CDR2 SASEGT. The CDR3 bases are TGTGCCATCAGTGAGCCGGGGGGGCGGACCGGGGAGCTGTTTTTT. The encoded protein is CAISEPGGRTGELFF.

The chain has TRBV14 and TRBJ2-7; D not resolved. Per germline, CDR1 SGHDN and CDR2 FVKESK. The CDR3 contains 13 residues. Deletions cut 4 bases from V and 0 bases from J, with 7 bases between. Here the CDR3 reads CASSRASSYEQYF. CDR3 sequence (DNA): TGTGCCAGCAGCCGGGCGAGCTCCTACGAGCAGTACTTC.

The chain has TRBV5-1 and TRBJ2-7; 8 nucleotides agree with TRBD2. Germline V gene data show CDR1 as SGHRS and CDR2 as YFSETQ. The CDR3 has 15 residues. J was trimmed by 7 bases and V by 4 bases; bases with no gene match: 13. CDR3 in amino acids: CASSLSRDPGGEQYF. The CDR3 region has the DNA TGCGCCAGCAGCCTCTCCCGGGACCCGGGGGGGGAGCAGTACTTC.

The chain combines TRBV4-1 with TRBJ2-1, with no clear D. This CDR3 is built from 16 residues. V dropped 2 bases and J dropped 0 bases, with 11 bases sitting between them. Germline V gene lookup returns CDR1 MGHRA and CDR2 YSYEKL. The CDR3 DNA reads TGCGCCAGCAGCCAATCGGTGGGGTCCTCCTACAATGAGCAGTTCTTC. Its protein is CASSQSVGSSYNEQFF.

This chain links TRBV27 with TRBJ2-7; 11 bases align to TRBD2. V lost 4 bases, J lost 3 bases, and 11 bases stayed unmatched. Germline V CDR1 and CDR2: MNHEY, SMNVEV (reference sequence). This CDR3 has 17 amino acids. The CDR3 sequence: CASSSPVGTSGYYEQYF. The DNA of the CDR3 is TGTGCCAGCAGTTCGCCCGTCGGGACTAGCGGTTACTACGAGCAGTACTTC.

V is TRBV9 and J is TRBJ1-2; no clear D. The CDR3 is made up of 12 amino acids. Germline CDR1 reads SGDLS; CDR2 reads YYNGEE. Between the trimmed V and J ends, which lost 0 bases and 1 base, there was a span of 1 base. The CDR3 sequence is CASSVDNYGYTF. The CDR3 DNA sequence: TGTGCCAGCAGCGTAGATAACTATGGCTACACCTTC. Complete variable domain (other parts from reference TRBV9 and TRBJ1-2): DSGVTQTPKHLITATGQRVTLRCSPRSGDLSVYWYQQSLDQGLQFLIQYYNGEERAKGNILERFSAQQFPDLHSELNLSSLELGDSALYFCASSVDNYGYTFGSGTRLTVV.

This chain uses TRBV9 with TRBJ2-3, with 7 bases identical to TRBD2. From germline, CDR1 is SGDLS and CDR2 YYNGEE. There are 14 residues in the CDR3. The J segment lost 2 bases and the V segment lost 0 bases, leaving 0 bases of the junction unmatched. CDR3 loop: CASSVGDYTDTQYF. The CDR3 coding sequence is TGTGCCAGCAGCGTAGGGGACTACACAGATACGCAGTATTTT. Variable domain in full (rest from reference TRBV9 and TRBJ2-3): DSGVTQTPKHLITATGQRVTLRCSPRSGDLSVYWYQQSLDQGLQFLIQYYNGEERAKGNILERFSAQQFPDLHSELNLSSLELGDSALYFCASSVGDYTDTQYFGPGTRLTVL.

The chain employs TRBV7-8 and TRBJ2-1; 8 bases are shared with TRBD2. The CDR3 extends over 17 amino acids. Germline-derived CDR1 and CDR2 are SGHVS and FQNEAQ. Trimming cost V 0 bases and J 8 bases; bases outside gene matches: 12. This CDR3 reads CASSLAPYDGGGDEQFF. For the CDR3, the DNA is TGTGCCAGCAGCTTAGCGCCCTATGACGGGGGGGGCGATGAGCAGTTCTTC.